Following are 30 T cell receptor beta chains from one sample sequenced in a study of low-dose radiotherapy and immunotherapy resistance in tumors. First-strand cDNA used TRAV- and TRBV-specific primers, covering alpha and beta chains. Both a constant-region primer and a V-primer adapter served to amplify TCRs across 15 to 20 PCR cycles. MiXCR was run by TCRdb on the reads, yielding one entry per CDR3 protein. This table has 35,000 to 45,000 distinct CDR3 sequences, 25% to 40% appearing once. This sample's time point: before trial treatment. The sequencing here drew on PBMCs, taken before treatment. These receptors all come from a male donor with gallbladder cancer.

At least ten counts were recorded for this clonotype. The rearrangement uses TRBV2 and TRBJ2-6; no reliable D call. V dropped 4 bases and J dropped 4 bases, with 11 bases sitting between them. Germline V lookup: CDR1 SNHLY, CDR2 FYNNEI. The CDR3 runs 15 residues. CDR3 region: CASSVAGSGANVLTF. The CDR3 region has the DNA TGTGCCAGCAGTGTTGCCGGTTCCGGGGCCAACGTCCTGACTTTC.

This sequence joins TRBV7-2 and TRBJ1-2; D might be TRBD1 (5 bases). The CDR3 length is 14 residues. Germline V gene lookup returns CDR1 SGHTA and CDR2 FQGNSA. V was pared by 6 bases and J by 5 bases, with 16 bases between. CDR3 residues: CASSDAGLGYGYTF. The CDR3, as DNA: TGTGCCAGCAGTGACGCAGGGCTAGGGTATGGCTACACCTTC.

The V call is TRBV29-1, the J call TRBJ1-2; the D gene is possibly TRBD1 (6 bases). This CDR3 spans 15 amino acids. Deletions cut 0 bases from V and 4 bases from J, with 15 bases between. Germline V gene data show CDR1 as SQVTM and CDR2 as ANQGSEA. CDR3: CSVEDGDMVPYGYTF. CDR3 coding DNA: TGCAGCGTTGAAGACGGGGACATGGTCCCCTATGGCTACACCTTC.

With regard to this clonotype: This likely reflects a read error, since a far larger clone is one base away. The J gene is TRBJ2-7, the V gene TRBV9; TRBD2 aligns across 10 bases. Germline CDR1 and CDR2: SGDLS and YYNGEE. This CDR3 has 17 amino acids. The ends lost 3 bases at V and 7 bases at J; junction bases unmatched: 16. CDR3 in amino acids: CASSGHSGRYPPNEQYF. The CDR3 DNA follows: TGTGCCAGCAGCGGTCATAGCGGGAGGTACCCCCCCAATGAGCAGTACTTC.

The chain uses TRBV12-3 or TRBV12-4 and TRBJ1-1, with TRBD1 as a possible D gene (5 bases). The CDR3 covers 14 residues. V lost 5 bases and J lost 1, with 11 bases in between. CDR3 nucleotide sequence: TGTGCCAGCAGTCCGAGGACACAGAACACTGAAGCTTTCTTT. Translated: CASSPRTQNTEAFF.

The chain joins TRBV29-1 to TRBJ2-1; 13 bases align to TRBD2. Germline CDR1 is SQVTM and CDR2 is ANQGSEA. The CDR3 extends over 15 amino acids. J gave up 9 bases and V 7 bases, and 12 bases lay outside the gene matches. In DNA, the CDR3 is TGCAGCGCTGCCCTTACTAGCGGGGGGGCGGGTGAGCAGTTCTTC. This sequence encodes CSAALTSGGAGEQFF.

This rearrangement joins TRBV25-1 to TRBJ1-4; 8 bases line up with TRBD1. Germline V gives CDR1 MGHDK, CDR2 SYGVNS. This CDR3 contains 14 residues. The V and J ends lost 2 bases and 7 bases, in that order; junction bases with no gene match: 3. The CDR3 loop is CASSEGTGIEKLFF. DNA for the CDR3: TGTGCCAGCAGTGAAGGGACAGGAATTGAAAAACTGTTTTTT.

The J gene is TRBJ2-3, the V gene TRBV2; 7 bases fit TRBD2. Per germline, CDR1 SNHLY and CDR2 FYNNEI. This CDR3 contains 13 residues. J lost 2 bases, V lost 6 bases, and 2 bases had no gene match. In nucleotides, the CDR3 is TGTGCCAGCAGGCTAGCGGACACAGATACGCAGTATTTT. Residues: CASRLADTDTQYF.

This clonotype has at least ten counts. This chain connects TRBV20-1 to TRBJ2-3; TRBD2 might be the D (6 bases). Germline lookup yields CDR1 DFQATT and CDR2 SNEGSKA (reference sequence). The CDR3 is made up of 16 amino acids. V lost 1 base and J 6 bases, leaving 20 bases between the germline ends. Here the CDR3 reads CSARGAGQPGSDTQYF. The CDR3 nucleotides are TGCAGTGCTAGAGGAGCGGGCCAGCCTGGGTCGGATACGCAGTATTTT.

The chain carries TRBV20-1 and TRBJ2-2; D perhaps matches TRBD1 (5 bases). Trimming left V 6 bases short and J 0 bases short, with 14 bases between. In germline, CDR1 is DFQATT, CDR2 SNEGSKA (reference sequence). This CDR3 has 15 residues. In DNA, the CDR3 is TGCAGTGCACCCCGGACACGACCGAACACCGGGGAGCTGTTTTTT. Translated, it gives CSAPRTRPNTGELFF.

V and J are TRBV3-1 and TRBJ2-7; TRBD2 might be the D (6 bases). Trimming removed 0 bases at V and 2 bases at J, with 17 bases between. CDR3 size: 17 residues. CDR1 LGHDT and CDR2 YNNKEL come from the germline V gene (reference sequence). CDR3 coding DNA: TGTGCCAGCAGCCAAGAGGGGAAGGGACTGCGAACCTACGAGCAGTACTTC. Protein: CASSQEGKGLRTYEQYF.

Written as DNA, the CDR3 is TGTGCCAGCAGCACTCTGGACAGGGCCTACGAGCAGTACTTC. Translation gives CASSTLDRAYEQYF. This chain connects TRBV5-6 to TRBJ2-7; 8 bases line up with TRBD1. CDR3 size: 14 residues. The germline V gene has CDR1 SGHDT and CDR2 YYEEEE. J lost 2 bases, V lost 4 bases, and 5 bases had no gene match.

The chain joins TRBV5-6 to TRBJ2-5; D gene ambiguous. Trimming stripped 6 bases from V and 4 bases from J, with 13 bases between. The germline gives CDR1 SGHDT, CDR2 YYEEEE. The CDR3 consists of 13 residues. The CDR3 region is CASNFGRRETQYF. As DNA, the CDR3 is TGTGCCAGCAACTTCGGCAGGCGAGAGACCCAGTACTTC. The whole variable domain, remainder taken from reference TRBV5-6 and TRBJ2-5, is DAGVTQSPTHLIKTRGQQVTLRCSPKSGHDTVSWYQQALGQGPQFIFQYYEEEERQRGNFPDRFSGHQFPNYSSELNVNALLLGDSALYLCASNFGRRETQYFGPGTRLLVL.

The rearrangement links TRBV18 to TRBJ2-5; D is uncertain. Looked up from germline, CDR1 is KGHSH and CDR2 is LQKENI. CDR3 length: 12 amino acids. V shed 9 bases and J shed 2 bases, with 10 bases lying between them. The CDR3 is CASSSWQETQYF. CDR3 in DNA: TGTGCCAGTAGTAGCTGGCAAGAGACCCAGTACTTC.

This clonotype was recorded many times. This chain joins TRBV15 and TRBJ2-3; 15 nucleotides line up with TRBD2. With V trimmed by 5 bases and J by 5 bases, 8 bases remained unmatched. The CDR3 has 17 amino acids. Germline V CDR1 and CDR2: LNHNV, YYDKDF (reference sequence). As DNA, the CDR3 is TGTGCCACCAGCGGCCAACCGGGACTAGCGGGGGGAGATACGCAGTATTTT. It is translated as CATSGQPGLAGGDTQYF.

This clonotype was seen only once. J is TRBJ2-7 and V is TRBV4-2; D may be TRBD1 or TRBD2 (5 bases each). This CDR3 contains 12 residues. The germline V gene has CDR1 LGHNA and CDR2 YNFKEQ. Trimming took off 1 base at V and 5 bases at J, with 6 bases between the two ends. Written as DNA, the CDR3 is TGTGCCAGCAGCCAAGGGGGACACGAGCAGTACTTC. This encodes CASSQGGHEQYF.

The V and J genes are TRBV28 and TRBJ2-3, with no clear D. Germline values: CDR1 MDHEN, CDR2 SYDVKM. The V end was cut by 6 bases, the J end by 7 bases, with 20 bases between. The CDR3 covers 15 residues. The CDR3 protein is CASRPRLISPHTQYF. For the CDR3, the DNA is TGTGCCAGCAGGCCAAGACTGATTAGCCCCCATACGCAGTATTTT.

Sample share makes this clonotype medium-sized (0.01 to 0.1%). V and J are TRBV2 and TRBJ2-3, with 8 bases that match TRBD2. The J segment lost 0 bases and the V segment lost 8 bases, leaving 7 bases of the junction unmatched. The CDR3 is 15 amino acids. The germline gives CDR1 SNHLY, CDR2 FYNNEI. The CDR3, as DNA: TGTGCCAGCGCCCTACTAGCGGCTAGCACAGATACGCAGTATTTT. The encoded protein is CASALLAASTDTQYF.

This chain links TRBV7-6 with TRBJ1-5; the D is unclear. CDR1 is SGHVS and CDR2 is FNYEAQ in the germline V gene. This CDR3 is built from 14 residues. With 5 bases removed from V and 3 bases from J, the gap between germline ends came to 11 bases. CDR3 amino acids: CASSPGGINQPQHF. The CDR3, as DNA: TGTGCCAGCAGCCCCGGAGGTATCAATCAGCCCCAGCATTTT.

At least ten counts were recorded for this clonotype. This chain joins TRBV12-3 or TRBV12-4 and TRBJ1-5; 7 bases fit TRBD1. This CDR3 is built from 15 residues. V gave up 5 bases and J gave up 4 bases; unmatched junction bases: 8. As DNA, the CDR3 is TGTGCCAGCAGTCTTCACAGGGGCTGGAATCAGCCCCAGCATTTT. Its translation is CASSLHRGWNQPQHF.

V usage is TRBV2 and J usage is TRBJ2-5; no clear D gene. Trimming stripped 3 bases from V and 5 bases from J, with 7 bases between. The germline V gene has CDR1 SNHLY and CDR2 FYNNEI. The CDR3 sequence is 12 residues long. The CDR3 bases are TGTGCCAGCAGTGATTTGGAGGAGACCCAGTACTTC. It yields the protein CASSDLEETQYF.

CDR3 nucleotides: TGTGCCAGCAGCCTTTATAGCAATCAGCCCCAGCATTTT. Protein product: CASSLYSNQPQHF. The chain couples TRBV3-1 to TRBJ1-5; no reliable D call. The V and J ends lost 4 bases and 0 bases respectively, with 4 bases between them. The CDR3 is 13 amino acids. Germline CDR1 is LGHDT and CDR2 is YNNKEL (reference sequence). The entire variable domain, with the rest obtained from reference TRBV3-1 and TRBJ1-5, is as follows: DTAVSQTPKYLVTQMGNDKSIKCEQNLGHDTMYWYKQDSKKFLKIMFSYNNKELIINETVPNRFSPKSPDKAHLNLHINSLELGDSAVYFCASSLYSNQPQHFGDGTRLSIL.

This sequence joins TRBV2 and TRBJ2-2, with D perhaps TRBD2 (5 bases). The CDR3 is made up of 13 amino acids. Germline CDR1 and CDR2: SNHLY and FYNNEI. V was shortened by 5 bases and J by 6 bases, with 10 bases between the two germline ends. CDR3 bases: TGTGCCAGCAGTTGGAGCGGTTCCGGGGAGCTGTTTTTT. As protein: CASSWSGSGELFF.

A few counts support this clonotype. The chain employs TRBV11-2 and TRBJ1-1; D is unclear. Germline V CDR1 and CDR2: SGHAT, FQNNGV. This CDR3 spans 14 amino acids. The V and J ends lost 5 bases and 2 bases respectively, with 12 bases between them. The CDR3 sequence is CASSRPQVNTEAFF. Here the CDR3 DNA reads TGTGCCAGCAGCCGCCCTCAGGTCAACACTGAAGCTTTCTTT.

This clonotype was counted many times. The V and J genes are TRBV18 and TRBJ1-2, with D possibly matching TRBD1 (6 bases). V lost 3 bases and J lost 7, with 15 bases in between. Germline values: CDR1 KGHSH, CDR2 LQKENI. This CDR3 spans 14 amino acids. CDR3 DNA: TGTGCCAGCTCACCGCAAACAGGGACTATTGGCTACACCTTC. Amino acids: CASSPQTGTIGYTF. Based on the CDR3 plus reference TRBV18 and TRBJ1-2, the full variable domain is NAGVMQNPRHLVRRRGQEARLRCSPMKGHSHVYWYRQLPEEGLKFMVYLQKENIIDESGMPKERFSAEFPKEGPSILRIQQVVRGDSAAYFCASSPQTGTIGYTFGSGTRLTVV.

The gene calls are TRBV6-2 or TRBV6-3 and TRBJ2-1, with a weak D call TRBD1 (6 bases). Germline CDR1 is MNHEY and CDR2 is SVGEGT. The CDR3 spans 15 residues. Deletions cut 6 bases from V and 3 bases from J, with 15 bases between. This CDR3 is CASREIVGGYNEQFF. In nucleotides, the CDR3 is TGTGCCAGCAGGGAAATTGTAGGGGGCTACAATGAGCAGTTCTTC.

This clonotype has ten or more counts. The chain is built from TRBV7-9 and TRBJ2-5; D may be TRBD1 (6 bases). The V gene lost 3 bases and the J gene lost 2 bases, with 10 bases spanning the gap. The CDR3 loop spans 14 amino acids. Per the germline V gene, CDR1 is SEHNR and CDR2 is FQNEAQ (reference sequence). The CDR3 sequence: CASSFRTEQETQYF. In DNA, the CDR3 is TGTGCCAGCAGCTTTCGGACAGAACAAGAGACCCAGTACTTC.

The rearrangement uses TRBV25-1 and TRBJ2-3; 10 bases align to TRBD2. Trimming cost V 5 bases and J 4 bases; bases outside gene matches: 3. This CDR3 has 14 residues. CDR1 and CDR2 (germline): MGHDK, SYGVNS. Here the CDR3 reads CASSLAGVADTQYF. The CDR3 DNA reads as TGTGCCAGCAGTCTAGCGGGAGTGGCAGATACGCAGTATTTT.

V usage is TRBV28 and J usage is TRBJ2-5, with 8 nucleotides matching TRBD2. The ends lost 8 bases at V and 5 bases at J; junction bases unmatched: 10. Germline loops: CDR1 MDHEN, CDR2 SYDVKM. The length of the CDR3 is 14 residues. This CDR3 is CASRRVAGIETQYF. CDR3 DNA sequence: TGTGCCAGCCGCCGGGTAGCGGGGATTGAGACCCAGTACTTC. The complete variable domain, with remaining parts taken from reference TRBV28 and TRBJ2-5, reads DVKVTQSSRYLVKRTGEKVFLECVQDMDHENMFWYRQDPGLGLRLIYFSYDVKMKEKGDIPEGYSVSREKKERFSLILESASTNQTSMYLCASRRVAGIETQYFGPGTRLLVL.

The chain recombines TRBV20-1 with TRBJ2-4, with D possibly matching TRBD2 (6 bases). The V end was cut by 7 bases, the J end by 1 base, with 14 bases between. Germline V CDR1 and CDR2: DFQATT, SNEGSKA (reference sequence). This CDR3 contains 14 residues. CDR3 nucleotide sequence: TGCAGTGTACATGGAGGGGAGGCCAAAAACATTCAGTACTTC. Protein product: CSVHGGEAKNIQYF.